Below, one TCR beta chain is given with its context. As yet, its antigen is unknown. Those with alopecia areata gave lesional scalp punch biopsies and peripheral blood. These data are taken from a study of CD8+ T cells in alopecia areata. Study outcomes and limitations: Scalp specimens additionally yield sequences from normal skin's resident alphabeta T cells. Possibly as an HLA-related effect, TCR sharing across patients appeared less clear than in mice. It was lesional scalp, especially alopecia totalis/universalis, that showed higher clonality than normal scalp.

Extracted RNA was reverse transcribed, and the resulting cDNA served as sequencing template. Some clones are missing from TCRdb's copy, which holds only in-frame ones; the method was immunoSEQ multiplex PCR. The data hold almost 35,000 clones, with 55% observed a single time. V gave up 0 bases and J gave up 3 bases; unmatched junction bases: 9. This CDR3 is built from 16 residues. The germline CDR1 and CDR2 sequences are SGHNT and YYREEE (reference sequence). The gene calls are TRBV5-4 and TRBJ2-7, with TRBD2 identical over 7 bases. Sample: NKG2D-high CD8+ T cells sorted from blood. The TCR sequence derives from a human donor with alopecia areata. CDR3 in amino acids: CASSLGGGGSVYEQYF. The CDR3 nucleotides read TGTGCCAGCAGCTTGGGGGGCGGCGGGAGCGTCTACGAGCAGTACTTC.